The rows below give T cell receptor beta chains drawn from one sample of a study of cytomegalovirus exposure and HLA in healthy donors. TCRdb's copy holds only in-frame clones and misses some; the assay was immunoSEQ multiplex PCR. The data hold tens of thousands of clones, with 81% observed a single time. The specimen was PBMCs. These receptors were obtained from a woman in her thirties in good health and CMV-seronegative. Both conserved end residues are part of each CDR3. Each record gives: J gene, V gene, clone size, D gene, CDR3 DNA, CDR3 protein. A D gene is named only where the DNA matches it firmly. The size entry is marked missing in some rows and otherwise reads once, few, many or a size class.

J gene: TRBJ2-5; V gene: TRBV5-4; clone size: -; D gene: -; CDR3 DNA: TGTGCCAGCAGCCCTAGCCCCCAAGAGACCCAGTACTTC; CDR3 protein: CASSPSPQETQYF
J gene: TRBJ2-7; V gene: TRBV28; clone size: -; D gene: -; CDR3 DNA: TGTGCCAGCAGCCAAAGACAGAAGCAGTACTTC; CDR3 protein: CASSQRQKQYF
J gene: TRBJ1-1; V gene: TRBV5-4; clone size: -; D gene: TRBD1; CDR3 DNA: TGTGCCAGCAGCTTGCTTGGACAGGGATCTGAAGCTTTCTTT; CDR3 protein: CASSLLGQGSEAFF
J gene: TRBJ2-1; V gene: TRBV13; clone size: -; D gene: -; CDR3 DNA: TGTGCCAGCAGCTTAGCCCGGGCGGGAAAGGGGCATGAGCAGTTCTTC; CDR3 protein: CASSLARAGKGHEQFF
J gene: TRBJ2-7; V gene: TRBV28; clone size: -; D gene: -; CDR3 DNA: TGTGCCAGCAGTTTATCATCAGGTCTCTCCTACGAGCAGTACTTC; CDR3 protein: CASSLSSGLSYEQYF
J gene: TRBJ2-7; V gene: TRBV6-5; clone size: -; D gene: -; CDR3 DNA: TGTGCCAGCAGCGACCCCCGGCGGGCTTACGAGCAGTACTTC; CDR3 protein: CASSDPRRAYEQYF
J gene: TRBJ2-2; V gene: TRBV5-1; clone size: -; D gene: TRBD2; CDR3 DNA: TGCGCCAGCAGCCCCAGCACTAGCGGGCCGAACACCGGGGAGCTGTTTTTT; CDR3 protein: CASSPSTSGPNTGELFF
J gene: TRBJ2-7; V gene: TRBV19; clone size: -; D gene: -; CDR3 DNA: TGTGCCAGTAGTTTGCAGGGCGAGCAGTACTTC; CDR3 protein: CASSLQGEQYF
J gene: TRBJ2-1; V gene: TRBV7-9; clone size: -; D gene: TRBD2; CDR3 DNA: TGTGCCAGCAGCACTAAGGGACTAGCGGGAGCCAATGAGCAGTTCTTC; CDR3 protein: CASSTKGLAGANEQFF
J gene: TRBJ2-3; V gene: TRBV27; clone size: -; D gene: TRBD1; CDR3 DNA: TGTGCCAGCAGCAACGGATGGACAGGGAGCACAGATACGCAGTATTTT; CDR3 protein: CASSNGWTGSTDTQYF
J gene: TRBJ2-7; V gene: TRBV27; clone size: -; D gene: TRBD1; CDR3 DNA: TGTGCCAGCAGTCCCCGGACAGGGATGTCCTACGAGCAGTACTTC; CDR3 protein: CASSPRTGMSYEQYF
J gene: TRBJ2-3; V gene: TRBV10-3; clone size: -; D gene: -; CDR3 DNA: TGTGCCATCAGTGTCGACTATTCGGGCACAGATACGCAGTATTTT; CDR3 protein: CAISVDYSGTDTQYF
J gene: TRBJ2-7; V gene: TRBV18; clone size: -; D gene: TRBD2; CDR3 DNA: TGTGCCAGCTCTCCAGGGGTAGCGGGAGGGCTCTACGAGCAGTACTTC; CDR3 protein: CASSPGVAGGLYEQYF
J gene: TRBJ1-1; V gene: TRBV6-6; clone size: once; D gene: TRBD1; CDR3 DNA: TGTGCCAGCAGACCAGGACAGGGGGTGAACACTGAAGCTTTCTTT; CDR3 protein: CASRPGQGVNTEAFF
J gene: TRBJ2-3; V gene: TRBV4-3; clone size: -; D gene: TRBD1; CDR3 DNA: TGCGCCAGCAGCCAAGGGGACAGGGTTCGGACAGATACGCAGTATTTT; CDR3 protein: CASSQGDRVRTDTQYF
J gene: TRBJ2-2; V gene: TRBV5-1; clone size: -; D gene: -; CDR3 DNA: TGCGCCAGCAGCTTAGGGTCAGGGCCGAACACCGGGGAGCTGTTTTTT; CDR3 protein: CASSLGSGPNTGELFF
J gene: TRBJ2-7; V gene: TRBV4-3; clone size: -; D gene: TRBD2; CDR3 DNA: TGCGCCAGCAGCCAAGAAGTAGCGGGAGTTCCCTACGAGCAGTACTTC; CDR3 protein: CASSQEVAGVPYEQYF
J gene: TRBJ1-2; V gene: TRBV15; clone size: -; D gene: -; CDR3 DNA: TGTGCCACCAGCAGCGGGGGAGGTAACTATGGCTACACCTTC; CDR3 protein: CATSSGGGNYGYTF
J gene: TRBJ2-7; V gene: TRBV2; clone size: -; D gene: -; CDR3 DNA: TGTGCCAGCACAGGGGCCTACGAGCAGTACTTC; CDR3 protein: CASTGAYEQYF
J gene: TRBJ2-1; V gene: TRBV19; clone size: once; D gene: TRBD1; CDR3 DNA: TGTGCCAGTAGTCCTCACCCACCGGGACAGGGTAGCGATGAGCAGTTCTTC; CDR3 protein: CASSPHPPGQGSDEQFF
J gene: TRBJ1-1; V gene: TRBV19; clone size: few; D gene: -; CDR3 DNA: TGTGCCAGTAGTACGAACAGGAACACTGAAGCTTTCTTT; CDR3 protein: CASSTNRNTEAFF
J gene: TRBJ1-1; V gene: TRBV29-1; clone size: -; D gene: TRBD1; CDR3 DNA: TGCAGCGTTGCTAATACAGGGGGATGGACTGAAGCTTTCTTT; CDR3 protein: CSVANTGGWTEAFF
J gene: TRBJ1-1; V gene: TRBV29-1; clone size: -; D gene: TRBD1; CDR3 DNA: TGCAGCGTTGAGACAGGGGAAACTGAAGCTTTCTTT; CDR3 protein: CSVETGETEAFF
J gene: TRBJ2-3; V gene: TRBV5-1; clone size: -; D gene: TRBD1; CDR3 DNA: TGCGCCAGCAGCAGACAGGGAGCAGATACGCAGTATTTT; CDR3 protein: CASSRQGADTQYF
J gene: TRBJ2-7; V gene: TRBV14; clone size: -; D gene: -; CDR3 DNA: TGTGCCAGCAGCTTAAGGGGGAGGGCCTTTTACGAGCAGTACTTC; CDR3 protein: CASSLRGRAFYEQYF
J gene: TRBJ2-7; V gene: TRBV21-1; clone size: -; D gene: -; CDR3 DNA: TGTGCCAGCAGCAAAATTGGAGCGGGGGCCTACGAGCAGTACTTC; CDR3 protein: CASSKIGAGAYEQYF
J gene: TRBJ2-7; V gene: TRBV14; clone size: -; D gene: TRBD2; CDR3 DNA: TGTGCCAGCAGCCTCCGACTAGCGGGCGCCGAGCAGTACTTC; CDR3 protein: CASSLRLAGAEQYF
J gene: TRBJ2-3; V gene: TRBV7-9; clone size: -; D gene: -; CDR3 DNA: TGTGCCAGCAGCTTGGAGGGGAGCACAGATACGCAGTATTTT; CDR3 protein: CASSLEGSTDTQYF
J gene: TRBJ1-6; V gene: TRBV18; clone size: -; D gene: TRBD1; CDR3 DNA: TGTGCCAGCTCACCCAATCGACAGGGTTGGGATAATTCACCCCTCCACTTT; CDR3 protein: CASSPNRQGWDNSPLHF
J gene: TRBJ2-1; V gene: TRBV27; clone size: -; D gene: TRBD2; CDR3 DNA: TGTGCCAGCAGTTCAAAGGGAGGGCGGGGAGGGACTAGAATCACCCTCTACAATGAGCAGTTCTTC; CDR3 protein: CASSSKGGRGGTRITLYNEQFF
J gene: TRBJ2-3; V gene: TRBV9; clone size: -; D gene: TRBD2; CDR3 DNA: TGTGCCAGCAGCGTAAGCGGGAGAGGGGATACGCAGTATTTT; CDR3 protein: CASSVSGRGDTQYF
J gene: TRBJ2-7; V gene: TRBV7-9; clone size: once; D gene: TRBD2; CDR3 DNA: TGTGCCAGCAGCCCTGGGACTAGCGGGACGTACGAGCAGTACTTC; CDR3 protein: CASSPGTSGTYEQYF
J gene: TRBJ2-3; V gene: TRBV2; clone size: -; D gene: -; CDR3 DNA: TGTGCCAGCAGGCCCGGTAGCATCACAGATACGCAGTATTTT; CDR3 protein: CASRPGSITDTQYF
J gene: TRBJ2-1; V gene: TRBV27; clone size: -; D gene: TRBD2; CDR3 DNA: TGTGCCAGCAGTTCCTCCGGGACTAGCGGGGAGCAGTTCTTC; CDR3 protein: CASSSSGTSGEQFF
J gene: TRBJ2-5; V gene: TRBV2; clone size: once; D gene: -; CDR3 DNA: TGTGCCAGCAGTGAACGGGGAGAGACCCAGTACTTC; CDR3 protein: CASSERGETQYF
J gene: TRBJ2-1; V gene: TRBV9; clone size: -; D gene: TRBD1; CDR3 DNA: TGTGCCAGCAGCGTAGACAGGGGGCTCTACAATGAGCAGTTCTTC; CDR3 protein: CASSVDRGLYNEQFF
J gene: TRBJ2-1; V gene: TRBV9; clone size: few; D gene: -; CDR3 DNA: TGTGCCAGCAGCGTGTCCGGGGGAAACAATGAGCAGTTCTTC; CDR3 protein: CASSVSGGNNEQFF
J gene: TRBJ2-5; V gene: TRBV30; clone size: -; D gene: -; CDR3 DNA: TGTGCCTGGCAGGGAGAGACCCAGTACTTC; CDR3 protein: CAWQGETQYF
J gene: TRBJ1-5; V gene: TRBV19; clone size: -; D gene: TRBD1; CDR3 DNA: TGTGCCAGTAGTATCCCGACAGGGGGGAGCAATCAGCCCCAGCATTTT; CDR3 protein: CASSIPTGGSNQPQHF
J gene: TRBJ1-3; V gene: TRBV4-2; clone size: -; D gene: -; CDR3 DNA: TGTGCCAGCAGCCAAGATATAGCCTCTGGAAACACCATATATTTT; CDR3 protein: CASSQDIASGNTIYF
J gene: TRBJ1-5; V gene: TRBV5-6; clone size: -; D gene: -; CDR3 DNA: TGTGCCAGCAGCTTTTCAGGGCTCTCTGGCCTACATCAGCCCCAGCATTTT; CDR3 protein: CASSFSGLSGLHQPQHF
J gene: TRBJ2-5; V gene: TRBV2; clone size: -; D gene: TRBD1; CDR3 DNA: TGTGCCAGCAGCGCGGGACAGGGAGGGGAGCAGTACTTC; CDR3 protein: CASSAGQGGEQYF
J gene: TRBJ2-5; V gene: TRBV2; clone size: -; D gene: TRBD2; CDR3 DNA: TGTGCCAGCCATGGGGCTCTAGCGGAAGAGACCCAGTACTTC; CDR3 protein: CASHGALAEETQYF
J gene: TRBJ1-1; V gene: TRBV2; clone size: once; D gene: TRBD1; CDR3 DNA: TGTGCCAGCAGTGAATGGGCAGGGGGGTTCACTGAAGCTTTCTTT; CDR3 protein: CASSEWAGGFTEAFF
J gene: TRBJ2-5; V gene: TRBV19; clone size: -; D gene: -; CDR3 DNA: TGTGCCAGTAGTGTCACAGGGTCCCAGGGAGAGACCCAGTACTTC; CDR3 protein: CASSVTGSQGETQYF
J gene: TRBJ2-5; V gene: TRBV7-3; clone size: -; D gene: -; CDR3 DNA: TGTGCCAGCAGTCGGGGGGCCCAAGAGACCCAGTACTTC; CDR3 protein: CASSRGAQETQYF
J gene: TRBJ2-3; V gene: TRBV28; clone size: -; D gene: TRBD1; CDR3 DNA: TGTGCCAGCAGCTCTGCGGGACAGGGAACAGATACGCAGTATTTT; CDR3 protein: CASSSAGQGTDTQYF
J gene: TRBJ2-1; V gene: TRBV19; clone size: -; D gene: -; CDR3 DNA: TGTGCCAGTAGTATTGACTATCCCGGGGGGCAGTTCTTC; CDR3 protein: CASSIDYPGGQFF
J gene: TRBJ2-1; V gene: TRBV1; clone size: -; D gene: -; CDR3 DNA: TGCACCAGCAGCCAAGTTGCAGCAGGCTACAATGAGCAGTTCTTC; CDR3 protein: CTSSQVAAGYNEQFF
J gene: TRBJ2-1; V gene: TRBV27; clone size: once; D gene: TRBD2; CDR3 DNA: TGTGCCAGCAGTGTCCTAGCGGGAGTGAACAATGAGCAGTTCTTC; CDR3 protein: CASSVLAGVNNEQFF
J gene: TRBJ2-1; V gene: TRBV5-4; clone size: -; D gene: TRBD2; CDR3 DNA: TGTGCCAGCAGCTTGGGGACTAGCGGGAGGAACAATGAGCAGTTCTTC; CDR3 protein: CASSLGTSGRNNEQFF
J gene: TRBJ1-1; V gene: TRBV30; clone size: -; D gene: -; CDR3 DNA: TGTGCCTGGAGTCAGGGCAGGGGAGGGAAGGGAACTGAAGCTTTCTTT; CDR3 protein: CAWSQGRGGKGTEAFF